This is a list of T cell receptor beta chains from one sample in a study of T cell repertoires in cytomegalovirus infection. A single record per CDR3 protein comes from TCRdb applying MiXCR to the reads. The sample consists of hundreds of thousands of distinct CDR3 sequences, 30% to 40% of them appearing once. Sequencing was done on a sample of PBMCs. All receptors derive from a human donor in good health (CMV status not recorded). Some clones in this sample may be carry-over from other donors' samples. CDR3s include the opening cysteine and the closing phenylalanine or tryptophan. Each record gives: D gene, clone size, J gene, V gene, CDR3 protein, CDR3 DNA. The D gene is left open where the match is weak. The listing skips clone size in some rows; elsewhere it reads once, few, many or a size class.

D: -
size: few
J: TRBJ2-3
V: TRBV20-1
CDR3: CSARSERSDTQYF
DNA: TGCAGTGCTCGCTCCGAAAGATCAGATACGCAGTATTTT

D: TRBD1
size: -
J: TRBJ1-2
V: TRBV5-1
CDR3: CASSQNDGTGYGYGYTF
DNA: TGCGCCAGCAGCCAGAATGACGGGACAGGGTACGGCTATGGCTACACCTTC

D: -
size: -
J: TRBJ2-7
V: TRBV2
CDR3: CASSEARIEQYF
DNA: TGTGCCAGCAGTGAAGCAAGGATCGAGCAGTACTTC

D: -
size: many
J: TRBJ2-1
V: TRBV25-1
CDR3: CASGGRSSYNEQFF
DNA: TGTGCCAGCGGGGGGCGAAGCTCCTACAATGAGCAGTTCTTC

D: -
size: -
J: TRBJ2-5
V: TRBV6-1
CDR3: CASSDQRESRTETQYF
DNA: TGTGCCAGCAGTGACCAACGAGAATCTAGAACAGAGACCCAGTACTTC

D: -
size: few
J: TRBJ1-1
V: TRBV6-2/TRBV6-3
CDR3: CASSRTKGNTEAFF
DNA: TGTGCCAGCAGCCGGACAAAGGGGAACACTGAAGCTTTCTTT

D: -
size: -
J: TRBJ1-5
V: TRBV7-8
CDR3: CASSPLPPFSNQPQHF
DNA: TGTGCCAGCAGCCCGCTCCCACCCTTTAGCAATCAGCCCCAGCATTTT

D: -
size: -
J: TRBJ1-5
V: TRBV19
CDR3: CASSMGQDYQPQHF
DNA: TGTGCCAGTAGTATGGGTCAGGACTATCAGCCCCAGCATTTT

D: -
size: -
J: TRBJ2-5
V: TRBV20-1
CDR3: CSSREVIQTQYF
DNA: TGCAGTTCTAGAGAGGTCATTCAGACCCAGTACTTC

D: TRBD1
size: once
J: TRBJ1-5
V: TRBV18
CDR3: CASSLSTGNQPQHF
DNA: TGTGCCAGCTCACTGTCGACAGGGAATCAGCCCCAGCATTTT

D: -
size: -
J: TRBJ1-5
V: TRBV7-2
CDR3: CASSLDQVSNQPQHF
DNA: TGTGCCAGCAGCTTAGACCAGGTTAGCAATCAGCCCCAGCATTTT

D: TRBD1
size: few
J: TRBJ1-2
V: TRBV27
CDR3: CASSLTGLEYGYTF
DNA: TGTGCCAGCAGCCTGACAGGGTTGGAGTATGGCTACACCTTC

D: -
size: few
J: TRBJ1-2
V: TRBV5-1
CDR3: CASSPTRPWSYTF
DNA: TGCGCCAGCAGCCCAACTCGACCCTGGAGCTACACCTTC

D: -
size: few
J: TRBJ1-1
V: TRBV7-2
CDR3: CASRKPGSSTEAFF
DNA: TGTGCCAGCAGAAAGCCGGGATCAAGCACTGAAGCTTTCTTT

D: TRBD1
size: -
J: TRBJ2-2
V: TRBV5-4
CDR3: CASSAATGDPGELFF
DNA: TGTGCCAGCAGCGCGGCAACAGGGGACCCCGGGGAGCTGTTTTTT

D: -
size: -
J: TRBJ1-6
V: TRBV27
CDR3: CASSLGRLRNSPLHF
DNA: TGTGCCAGCAGTTTGGGACGGCTTCGAAATTCACCCCTCCACTTT

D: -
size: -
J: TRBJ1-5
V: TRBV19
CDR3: CASIQGGTGGNQPQHF
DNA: TGTGCCAGTATTCAGGGAGGAACGGGGGGCAATCAGCCCCAGCATTTT

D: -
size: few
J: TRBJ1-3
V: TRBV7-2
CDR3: CASSSQISGNTIYF
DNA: TGTGCCAGCAGCTCCCAGATCTCCGGAAACACCATATATTTT

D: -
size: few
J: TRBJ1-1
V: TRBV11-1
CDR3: CASSRVLGTEAFF
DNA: TGTGCCAGCAGTCGGGTCCTGGGCACTGAAGCTTTCTTT

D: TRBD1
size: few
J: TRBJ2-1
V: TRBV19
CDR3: CASSIEDRGLYNEQFF
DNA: TGTGCCAGTAGTATAGAGGACAGGGGGCTTTACAATGAGCAGTTCTTC

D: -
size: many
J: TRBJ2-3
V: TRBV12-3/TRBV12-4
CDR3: CASSLSGTTDTQYF
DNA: TGTGCCAGCAGTTTATCAGGGACCACAGATACGCAGTATTTT

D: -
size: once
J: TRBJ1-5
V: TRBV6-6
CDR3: CARSYSMGSNQPQHF
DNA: TGTGCCCGCAGTTACTCGATGGGCAGCAATCAGCCCCAGCATTTT

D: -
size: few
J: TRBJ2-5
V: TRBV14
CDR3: CASSQGWLDTQEQETQYF
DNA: TGTGCCAGCAGCCAAGGGTGGCTAGACACCCAAGAACAAGAGACCCAGTACTTC

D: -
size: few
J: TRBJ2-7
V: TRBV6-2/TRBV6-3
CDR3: CASSTHRGKNSYEQYF
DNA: TGTGCCAGCAGTACCCACCGGGGGAAAAACTCCTACGAGCAGTACTTC

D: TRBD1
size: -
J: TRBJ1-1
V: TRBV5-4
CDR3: CASSLGTDKAFF
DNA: TGTGCCAGCAGCTTAGGGACAGATAAAGCTTTCTTT

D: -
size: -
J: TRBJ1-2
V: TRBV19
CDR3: CAISMARVNYGYTF
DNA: TGTGCCATTAGTATGGCCAGGGTTAACTATGGCTACACCTTC

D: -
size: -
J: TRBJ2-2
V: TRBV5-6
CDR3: CASSLGRPWNGELFF
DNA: TGTGCCAGCAGCTTGGGCCGCCCGTGGAACGGGGAGCTGTTTTTT

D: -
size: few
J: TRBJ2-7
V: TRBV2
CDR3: CASSARVAGNEQYF
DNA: TGTGCCAGCAGTGCCAGGGTGGCCGGGAACGAGCAGTACTTC

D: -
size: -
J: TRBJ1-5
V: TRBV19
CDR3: CASSISWFSSEVYSNQPQHF
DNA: TGTGCCAGTAGTATAAGCTGGTTTTCTTCGGAGGTTTATAGCAATCAGCCCCAGCATTTT

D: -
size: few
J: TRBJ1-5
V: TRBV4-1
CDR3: CASSQGFGNQPQHF
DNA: TGCGCCAGCAGCCAAGGGTTTGGGAATCAGCCCCAGCATTTT

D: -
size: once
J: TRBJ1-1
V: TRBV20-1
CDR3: CIGLGHLNTEAFF
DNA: TGCATTGGCCTGGGACATTTGAACACTGAAGCTTTCTTT

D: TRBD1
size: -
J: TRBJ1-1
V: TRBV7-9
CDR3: CASRLRDRYLSGEALF
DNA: TGTGCCAGCAGACTCCGGGACAGGTATTTGTCTGGTGAAGCTTTGTTT

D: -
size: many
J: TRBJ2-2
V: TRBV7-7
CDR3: CASSLRRGTGELFF
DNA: TGTGCCAGCAGCTTACGACGGGGCACCGGGGAGCTGTTTTTT

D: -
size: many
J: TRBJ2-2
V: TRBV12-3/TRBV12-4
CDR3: CASSRTGTGELFF
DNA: TGTGCCAGCAGTCGGACGGGCACCGGGGAGCTGTTTTTT

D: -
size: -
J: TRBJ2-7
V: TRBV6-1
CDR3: CASDFRGSSYEQYF
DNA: TGTGCCAGCGATTTCCGGGGGAGCTCCTACGAGCAGTACTTC

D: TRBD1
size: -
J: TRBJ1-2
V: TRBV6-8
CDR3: CASSYLPGQTYGYTF
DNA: TGTGCCAGCAGTTACCTACCGGGACAGACCTATGGCTACACCTTC

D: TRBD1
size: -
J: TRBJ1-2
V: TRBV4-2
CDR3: CASSQAAGGWGGYTF
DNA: TGTGCCAGCAGCCAAGCGGCAGGGGGATGGGGTGGCTACACCTTC

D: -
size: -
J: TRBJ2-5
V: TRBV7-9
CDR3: CASSLDGGGETQYF
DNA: TGTGCCAGCAGCTTAGATGGGGGCGGCGAGACCCAGTACTTC

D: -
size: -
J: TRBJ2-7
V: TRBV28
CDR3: CASCGGYDSYEQYF
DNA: TGTGCCAGCTGTGGGGGCTACGATTCCTACGAGCAGTACTTC

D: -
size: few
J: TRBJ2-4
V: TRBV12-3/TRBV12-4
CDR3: CASSLGGLTVGQYF
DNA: TGTGCCAGCAGTTTAGGGGGGCTCACGGTCGGTCAGTACTTC

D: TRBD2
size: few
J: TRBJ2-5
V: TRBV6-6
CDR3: CASSYSIGGAGETQYF
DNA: TGTGCCAGCAGTTACTCGATCGGGGGGGCAGGGGAGACCCAGTACTTC

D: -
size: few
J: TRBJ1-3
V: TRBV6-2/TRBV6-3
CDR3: CASTSDSRSGNTIYF
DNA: TGTGCCAGCACCTCGGACAGCCGCTCTGGAAACACCATATATTTT

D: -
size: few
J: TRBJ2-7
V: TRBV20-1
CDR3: CSARVTHEQYF
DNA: TGCAGTGCTAGAGTGACCCACGAGCAGTACTTC

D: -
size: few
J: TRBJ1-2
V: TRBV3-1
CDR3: CASSLPGIPYGYTF
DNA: TGTGCCAGCAGCCTCCCCGGGATCCCCTATGGCTACACCTTC

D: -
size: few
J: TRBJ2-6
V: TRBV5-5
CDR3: CASSLVGGQGANVLTF
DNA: TGTGCCAGCAGCTTGGTGGGTGGACAGGGGGCCAACGTCCTGACTTTC

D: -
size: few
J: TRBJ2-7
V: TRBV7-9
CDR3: CASSPDKGLTTRQYF
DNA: TGTGCCAGCAGCCCCGACAAGGGGCTTACTACGAGGCAGTACTTC

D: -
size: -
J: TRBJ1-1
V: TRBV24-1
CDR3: CATRAGNRAFF
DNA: TGTGCCACCAGGGCAGGGAATCGAGCTTTCTTT

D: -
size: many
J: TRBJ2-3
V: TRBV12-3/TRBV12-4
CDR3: CASSPLEWTDTQYF
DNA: TGTGCCAGCAGTCCCCTGGAATGGACCGATACGCAGTATTTT

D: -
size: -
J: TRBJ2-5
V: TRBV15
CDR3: CASQTGLQETQYF
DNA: TGTGCCTCCCAGACAGGCCTTCAAGAGACCCAGTACTTC

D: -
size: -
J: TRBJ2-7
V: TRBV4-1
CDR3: CASGVPVAELEQYF
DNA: TGCGCCAGCGGGGTTCCCGTAGCGGAGCTCGAGCAGTACTTC

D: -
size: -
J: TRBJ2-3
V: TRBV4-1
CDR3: CASSQDDRGDTQYF
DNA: TGCGCCAGCAGCCAAGATGATAGGGGGGATACGCAGTATTTT

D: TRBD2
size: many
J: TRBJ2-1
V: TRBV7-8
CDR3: CASSLVRASGGARYNEQFF
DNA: TGTGCCAGCAGCTTAGTACGGGCGAGCGGGGGGGCGAGATACAATGAGCAGTTCTTC

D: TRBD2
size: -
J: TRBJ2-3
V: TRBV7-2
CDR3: CASSLALAGGLDTQYF
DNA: TGTGCCAGCAGCTTAGCGCTAGCGGGGGGTCTCGATACGCAGTATTTT

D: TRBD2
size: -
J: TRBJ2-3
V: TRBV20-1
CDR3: CSASPTSGGSDTQYF
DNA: TGCAGTGCTAGTCCGACTAGCGGGGGATCAGATACGCAGTATTTT

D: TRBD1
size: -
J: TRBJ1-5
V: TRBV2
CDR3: CASSGATGAADQPQHF
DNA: TGTGCCAGCAGTGGTGCTACAGGGGCAGCAGATCAGCCCCAGCATTTT

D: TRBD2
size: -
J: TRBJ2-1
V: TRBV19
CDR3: CASEEVAGGIQFF
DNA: TGTGCCAGTGAGGAGGTAGCGGGGGGGATCCAGTTCTTC